This TCR beta chain originates from a study of identical twins. Study results and caveats: Instead of following the same donors, the conclusions were based on cross-sectional statistical analysis. Weaker excess twin sharing was observed in beta out-of-frame sequences. Within cord blood, abundant beta clonotypes carried fewer insertions, but memory repertoires showed no such trend.

TCRdb ran MiXCR on the 5' RACE reads and lists one entry per CDR3 protein. The profile shows approximately 260,000 distinct CDR3 sequences, 6.5% to 9.5% of them singletons. Only healthy Caucasians were enrolled as donors. The V gene's germline CDR1 is MNHEY and CDR2 SVGEGT. Trimming took 2 bases from V and 7 from J; bases not matched to a gene: 5. There are 16 residues in the CDR3. In the case of this clonotype: Its antigen is as yet unknown.

The sample was also linked to a second study, of yellow fever vaccine responses in identical twins.

Source material: CD8+ T cells sorted from blood. V gene TRBV6-2 or TRBV6-3 combines with J gene TRBJ2-1; 13 nucleotides agree with TRBD2. The receptor's source is a woman younger than 35 in good health. CDR3 in amino acids: CASSYETSGRSNEQFF. CDR3 sequence (DNA): TGTGCCAGCAGTTACGAGACTAGCGGGAGGAGTAATGAGCAGTTCTTC.